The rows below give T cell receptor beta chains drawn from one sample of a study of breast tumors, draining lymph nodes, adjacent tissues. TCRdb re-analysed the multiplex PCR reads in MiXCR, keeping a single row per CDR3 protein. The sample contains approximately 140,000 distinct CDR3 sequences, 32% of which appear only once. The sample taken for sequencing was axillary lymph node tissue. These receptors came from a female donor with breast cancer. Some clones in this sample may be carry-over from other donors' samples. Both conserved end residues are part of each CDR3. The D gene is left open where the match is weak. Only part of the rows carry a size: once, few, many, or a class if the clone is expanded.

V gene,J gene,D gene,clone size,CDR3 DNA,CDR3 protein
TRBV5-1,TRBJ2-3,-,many,TGCGCCAGCAGCCAGGCTGGGAGTTCTAGCACAGATACGCAGTATTTT,CASSQAGSSSTDTQYF
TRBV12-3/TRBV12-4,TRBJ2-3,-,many,TGTGCCAGCACCTCCCTTATAACTCGCACAGATACGCAGTATTTT,CASTSLITRTDTQYF
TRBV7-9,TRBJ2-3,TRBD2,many,TGTGCCAGCAGCCCAGGACTAGCGGGGGTGGCAGATACGCAGTATTTT,CASSPGLAGVADTQYF
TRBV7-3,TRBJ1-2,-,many,TGTGCCAGCAGCTACACCGGTTCGCAGGACTATGGCTACCCCTTC,CASSYTGSQDYGYPF
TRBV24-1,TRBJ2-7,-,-,TGTGCCAGGGACGGCATCTACGAGCAGCACTTC,CARDGIYEQHF
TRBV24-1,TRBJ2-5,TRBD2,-,TGTGCCACCAGTGATAAGGCGGGGGGGAAGCAAGAGACCCAGTACTTC,CATSDKAGGKQETQYF
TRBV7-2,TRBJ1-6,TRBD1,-,TGTGTCAGCAGGGAAGGGGACAGGGGGTATTCACCCCTCCACTTT,CVSREGDRGYSPLHF
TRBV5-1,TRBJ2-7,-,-,TGCGCCAGCAGCAAGGCCGGGCCGGGCTACGAGCAGTACTTC,CASSKAGPGYEQYF
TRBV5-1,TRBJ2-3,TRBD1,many,TGCGCCAGCAGCTCGGACAGGAGCACAGATACGCAGTATTTT,CASSSDRSTDTQYF
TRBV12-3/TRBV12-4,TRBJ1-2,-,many,TGTGCCAGCACGAGGTTGGCGTCTGGCTATGGCTACACCTTC,CASTRLASGYGYTF
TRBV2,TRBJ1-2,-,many,TGTGCCAGCATTAATACCGGCTATGGCTACACCTTC,CASINTGYGYTF
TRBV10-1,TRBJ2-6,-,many,TGCGCCAGCAGTGGCAGTCTCTCTGGGGCCAACGTCCTGACTTTC,CASSGSLSGANVLTF
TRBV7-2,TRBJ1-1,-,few,TGTGCCAGCAGCTTAAATTCCCCTGAAGCTTTCTTT,CASSLNSPEAFF
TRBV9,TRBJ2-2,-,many,TGTGCCAGCAGCGTACCAGTGAACACCGGGGAGCTGTTTTTT,CASSVPVNTGELFF
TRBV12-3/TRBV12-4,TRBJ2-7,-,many,TGTGCCAGCAGTTTTGCCCCCTACGAGCAGTACTTC,CASSFAPYEQYF
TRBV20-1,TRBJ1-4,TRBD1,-,TGCAGTACGGACAGGTCTGTCGGGACCCTTAATGAAAAACTGTTTTTT,CSTDRSVGTLNEKLFF
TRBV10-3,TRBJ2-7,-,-,TGTGCCACGACTCCGGGGCTTCGGGACGAGCAGTACTTC,CATTPGLRDEQYF
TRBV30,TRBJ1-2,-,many,TGTGCCTGGAGTCCGGGTTTGTTTTTCGGGGGAGAAGCTAACTATGGCTACACCTTC,CAWSPGLFFGGEANYGYTF
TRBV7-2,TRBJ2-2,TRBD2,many,TGTGCCTCGGGAGGGGACCAGGTGATAGGCGGGGAGCTGTTTTTT,CASGGDQVIGGELFF
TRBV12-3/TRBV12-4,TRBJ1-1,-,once,TGTGCCAGCAGTTTATTAAGAACTGGGAGTGAAGCTTTCTTT,CASSLLRTGSEAFF
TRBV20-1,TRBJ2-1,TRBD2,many,TGCAGTGCAATACCCCCTAGCGGGAACGATGAGCAGTTCTTC,CSAIPPSGNDEQFF
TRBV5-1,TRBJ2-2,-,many,TGCGCCAGCAGCTTTTCGGACACCGGGGAGCTGTTTTTT,CASSFSDTGELFF